A single sample gave rise to the 32 T cell receptor beta chains below, sequenced in a study of blood T cell repertoires in COVID-19. Data came from immunoSEQ multiplex PCR; TCRdb stores just in-frame clones and leaves some out. The sample consists of fewer than 600,000 clones, roughly 90% of them appearing once. Specimen: PBMCs or T cells enriched from blood (not recorded which). These receptor sequences come from a woman between 40 and 50 years old who had recovered from COVID-19.

The gene calls are TRBV24-1 and TRBJ1-2, with a tentative D call TRBD1 (5 bases). This CDR3 contains 15 residues. The germline CDR1 and CDR2 sequences are KGHDR and SFDVKD. Deletions cut 4 bases from V and 1 base from J, with 12 bases between. The DNA for the CDR3 is TGTGCCACCAGTGACTCCCGACAGATTAACTATGGCTACACCTTC. This codes for CATSDSRQINYGYTF.

CDR3 nucleotides: TGCGCCAGCCGTCACATCGCGCGGGAGGGCCTCACCGGGGAGCTGTTTTTT. This sequence encodes CASRHIAREGLTGELFF. V usage is TRBV5-1 and J usage is TRBJ2-2; 9 nucleotides line up with TRBD2. The germline V gene encodes CDR1 SGHRS and CDR2 YFSETQ. CDR3 size: 17 residues. With V trimmed by 7 bases and J by 4 bases, 14 bases remained unmatched.

In its sample, this clone was seen a few times. This chain links TRBV3-1 (or the pseudogene TRBV3-2) with TRBJ1-1; D is unresolved. The V end was cut by 1 base, the J end by 1 base, with 7 bases between. The CDR3 extends over 14 amino acids. Germline CDR1 LGHDT, CDR2 YNNKEL (reference sequence). In nucleotides, the CDR3 is TGTGCCAGCAGCCAAGCGACAAGGAACACTGAAGCTTTCTTT. It specifies CASSQATRNTEAFF.

This clone was picked up a small number of times. Other DNA sequences in the sample encode the same CDR3. This chain's CDR3 is CASNRRGSGNTIYF. DNA for the CDR3: TGTGCCAGCAACCGTCGCGGTTCTGGAAACACCATATATTTT. The rearrangement links TRBV7-9 to TRBJ1-3; the D is unclear. The CDR3 has 14 amino acids. The germline CDR1 and CDR2 sequences are SEHNR and FQNEAQ (reference sequence). The germline V and J ends were trimmed by 7 bases and 1 base, with 11 bases remaining between them.

DNA of the CDR3: TGCGCCAGCAGCCAAGATCCCAGGGGGAGTCAGCCCCAGCATTTT. This translates into CASSQDPRGSQPQHF. The genes are TRBV4-3 and TRBJ1-5, with 7 bases fitting TRBD1. Germline values: CDR1 LGHNA, CDR2 YSLEER. Trimming cost V 0 bases and J 6 bases; bases outside gene matches: 5. The CDR3 runs to 15 residues.

The rearrangement uses TRBV20-1 and TRBJ2-2, with a weak D call TRBD2 (6 bases). This CDR3 spans 14 amino acids. Germline V CDR1 and CDR2: DFQATT, SNEGSKA (reference sequence). V lost 3 bases and J lost 3, with 11 bases in between. Here the CDR3 reads CSASSAGYTGELFF. The CDR3 DNA follows: TGCAGTGCTAGTTCGGCGGGATACACCGGGGAGCTGTTTTTT.

This clone was counted a few times. The rearrangement links TRBV10-3 to TRBJ2-2, with D hard to call. The CDR3 runs 14 residues. The V gene's germline CDR1 is ENHRY and CDR2 SYGVKD. V was clipped by 6 bases and J by 3 bases, with 11 bases between them. CDR3 bases: TGTGCCATCAGGGCCCCCCAGGACACCGGGGAGCTGTTTTTT. Translating it yields CAIRAPQDTGELFF.

The rearrangement joins TRBV7-2 to TRBJ2-5; D not resolved. This CDR3 contains 15 residues. Germline V gene data show CDR1 as SGHTA and CDR2 as FQGNSA. V lost 5 bases to trimming and J lost 2 bases, with 15 bases between them. The CDR3: CASSANPTGQETQYF. In DNA form, the CDR3 reads TGTGCCAGCAGCGCTAACCCAACCGGTCAAGAGACCCAGTACTTC.

The chain couples TRBV7-9 to TRBJ1-6; no clear D gene. Per the germline V gene, CDR1 is SEHNR and CDR2 is FQNEAQ (reference sequence). Trimming removed 3 bases from V and 5 bases from J, with 11 bases in between. CDR3 size: 15 residues. CDR3 nucleotides: TGTGCCAGCAGCTTGGCGGGTAACCATAATTCACCCCTCCACTTT. The encoded protein is CASSLAGNHNSPLHF.

The chain couples TRBV25-1 to TRBJ1-2, with 7 bases identical to TRBD1. The CDR3 sequence is 15 residues long. The germline CDR1 and CDR2 sequences are MGHDK and SYGVNS. J gave up 4 bases and V 6 bases, and 11 bases lay outside the gene matches. The CDR3: CASRPSGTVFYGYTF. The CDR3 bases are TGTGCCAGCAGACCGTCCGGGACAGTTTTCTATGGCTACACCTTC.

The chain uses TRBV28 and TRBJ1-2; D is unresolved. V was pared by 6 bases and J by 7 bases, with 18 bases between. CDR1 is MDHEN and CDR2 is SYDVKM in the germline V gene. The CDR3 has 14 residues. CDR3 amino acids: CASSYNTRQSGYTF. In DNA, the CDR3 is TGTGCCAGCAGCTATAATACGCGACAATCTGGCTACACCTTC.

The rearrangement uses TRBV18 and TRBJ1-1; D may be TRBD1 (6 bases). The CDR3 runs to 15 residues. Germline V gives CDR1 KGHSH, CDR2 LQKENI. V was clipped by 3 bases and J by 1 base, with 12 bases between them. CDR3 region: CASSPQDSPNTEAFF. In DNA form, the CDR3 reads TGTGCCAGCTCACCTCAGGACAGCCCGAACACTGAAGCTTTCTTT.

V gene TRBV12-5 combines with J gene TRBJ1-5; unclear D gene. This CDR3 spans 17 amino acids. The germline gives CDR1 LGHNT, CDR2 FRNRAP. Trimming removed 2 bases at V and 6 bases at J, with 20 bases between. CDR3 region: CASGLNPEDFAGQPQHF. Written as DNA, the CDR3 is TGTGCTAGTGGTTTGAATCCGGAGGACTTTGCGGGTCAGCCCCAGCATTTT. Supplemented by reference TRBV12-5 and TRBJ1-5, the full variable domain reads DARVTQTPRHKVTEMGQEVTMRCQPILGHNTVFWYRQTMMQGLELLAYFRNRAPLDDSGMPKDRFSAEMPDATLATLKIQPSEPRDSAVYFCASGLNPEDFAGQPQHFGDGTRLSIL.

V usage is TRBV13 and J usage is TRBJ2-7, with D possibly matching TRBD2 (6 bases). The CDR3 runs to 16 residues. From germline, CDR1 is PRHDT and CDR2 FYEKMQ (reference sequence). V shed 1 base and J shed 3 bases, with 16 bases lying between them. CDR3 amino acids: CASSLVPRRGGYEQYF. CDR3 bases: TGTGCCAGCAGCTTAGTCCCCCGGAGGGGTGGCTACGAGCAGTACTTC.

The table lists this clone with a few counts. V is TRBV10-1 and J is TRBJ1-5; D is unclear. The CDR3 length is 12 residues. V was shortened by 6 bases and J by 7 bases, with 10 bases between the two germline ends. Per the germline V gene, CDR1 is WNHNN and CDR2 is SYGVQD (reference sequence). CDR3 residues: CASSQDGQPQHF. The CDR3 DNA is TGCGCCAGCAGCCAGGATGGACAGCCCCAGCATTTT.

The chain has TRBV10-2 and TRBJ2-5, with 7 bases lining up with TRBD2. Germline V gene data show CDR1 as WSHSY and CDR2 as SAAADI. The V and J ends lost 6 bases and 4 bases, in that order; junction bases with no gene match: 5. The CDR3 has 13 residues. Here the CDR3 reads CASRVAGGETQYF. CDR3 DNA sequence: TGCGCCAGCAGGGTAGCGGGCGGAGAGACCCAGTACTTC.

The V gene is TRBV6-2 or TRBV6-3, the J gene TRBJ1-2, with D tentatively TRBD1 (5 bases). This CDR3 region has 14 residues. Germline CDR1 MNHEY, CDR2 SVGEGT. V was shortened by 5 bases and J by 4 bases, with 14 bases between the two germline ends. The DNA for the CDR3 is TGTGCCAGCAGTCAGAGGACAAATTTCTATGGCTACACCTTC. Translating it yields CASSQRTNFYGYTF.

The chain carries TRBV10-3 and TRBJ1-1; a possible D gene is TRBD1 (5 bases). CDR1 and CDR2 (germline): ENHRY, SYGVKD. The CDR3 is made up of 14 amino acids. V dropped 5 bases and J dropped 0 bases, with 10 bases sitting between them. CDR3 amino acids: CAISSPTVNTEAFF. CDR3 coding DNA: TGTGCCATCAGTTCCCCGACAGTGAACACTGAAGCTTTCTTT.

The chain recombines TRBV25-1 with TRBJ1-2, with D possibly TRBD1 on 6 matching bases. The CDR3 totals 14 residues. From germline, CDR1 is MGHDK and CDR2 SYGVNS. Trimming took 4 bases from V and 6 from J, leaving 15 bases between them. The CDR3 region is CASSVSGAINGYTF. CDR3 bases: TGTGCCAGCAGTGTCTCAGGGGCAATTAATGGCTACACCTTC.

The rearrangement links TRBV25-1 to TRBJ1-2; D is undetermined. The length of the CDR3 is 14 residues. V lost 3 bases and J lost 4, with 12 bases in between. Germline CDR1 reads MGHDK; CDR2 reads SYGVNS. The CDR3 is CASSDTGSPYGYTF. CDR3 in DNA: TGTGCCAGCAGTGATACGGGATCCCCCTATGGCTACACCTTC.

This clone came up once. CDR3 protein: CASSQTSVRWGETQYF. Here the CDR3 DNA reads TGTGCCAGCAGCCAGACTAGCGTACGATGGGGAGAGACCCAGTACTTC. The chain is built from TRBV3-1 (or the pseudogene TRBV3-2) and TRBJ2-5; 8 bases line up with TRBD2. The CDR3 is 16 amino acids. Per germline, CDR1 LGHDT and CDR2 YNNKEL (reference sequence). V lost 3 bases to trimming and J lost 4 bases; unmatched junction nucleotides: 10.

The chain has TRBV15 and TRBJ2-1; 8 nucleotides line up with TRBD2. This CDR3 comprises 21 residues. V lost 3 bases and J lost 1; bases outside the gene matches: 20. The germline CDR1 and CDR2 sequences are LNHNV and YYDKDF (reference sequence). The CDR3 DNA sequence: TGTGCCACCAGCAGGGAGGGGAGTAGCGGGACGGTAATGGGTTCCTACAATGAGCAGTTCTTC. Its translation: CATSREGSSGTVMGSYNEQFF.

The chain links TRBV14 to TRBJ2-3; 14 bases line up with TRBD2. The CDR3 runs to 16 residues. The V segment lost 4 bases and the J segment 8 bases; nucleotides outside the gene matches: 8. The V gene's germline CDR1 is SGHDN and CDR2 FVKESK. This chain's CDR3 is CASSRKPGLAGATQYF. Written as DNA, the CDR3 is TGTGCCAGCAGCCGAAAGCCGGGACTAGCGGGAGCTACGCAGTATTTT.

This clone was seen a single time. The CDR3 loop is CAMRNDGDTGELFF. CDR3 in DNA: TGTGCCATGCGTAATGACGGGGACACCGGGGAGCTGTTTTTT. The V call is TRBV6-5, the J call TRBJ2-2; TRBD2 is a possible D gene (5 bases). Between the trimmed V and J ends, which lost 10 bases and 3 bases, there was a span of 15 bases. Germline assignment: CDR1 MNHEY and CDR2 SVGAGI. The CDR3 length is 14 residues.

In nucleotides, the CDR3 is TGTGCCAGCGGGACAGGAGATAATTCACCCCTCCACTTT. Its translation is CASGTGDNSPLHF. The V and J genes are TRBV12-3 or TRBV12-4 and TRBJ1-6; the match to TRBD1 covers 8 bases. The CDR3 length is 13 residues. V trimming: 8 bases; J trimming: 5 bases; junction bases outside the gene matches: 2.

The rearrangement links TRBV2 to TRBJ2-7; the D gene is possibly TRBD2 (5 bases). Germline V lookup: CDR1 SNHLY, CDR2 FYNNEI. Trimming pared 7 bases from V and 7 bases from J, leaving 14 bases between. This CDR3 has 12 residues. CDR3 region: CASIEGAGEQYF. CDR3 bases: TGTGCCAGCATTGAGGGTGCGGGTGAGCAGTACTTC.

This clone has a single count. The gene calls are TRBV7-9 and TRBJ1-1; D is perhaps TRBD1 (6 bases). Trimming cost V 1 base and J 1 base, with 10 bases left between them. From germline, CDR1 is SEHNR and CDR2 FQNEAQ (reference sequence). CDR3 length: 15 amino acids. This CDR3 reads CASSLGGGENTEAFF. The CDR3 nucleotides are TGTGCCAGCAGCTTAGGCGGGGGCGAGAACACTGAAGCTTTCTTT.

The chain joins TRBV24-1 to TRBJ2-3; D perhaps matches TRBD1 (6 bases). The length of the CDR3 is 16 residues. V shed 4 bases and J shed 3 bases, with 16 bases lying between them. CDR1 and CDR2 (germline): KGHDR, SFDVKD. The CDR3 DNA reads as TGTGCCACCAGTGACTCAACAGGGAAGGGGACAGATACGCAGTATTTT. Translated, it gives CATSDSTGKGTDTQYF.

The chain is built from TRBV3-1 (or the pseudogene TRBV3-2) and TRBJ1-2; 8 bases line up with TRBD1. J was trimmed by 8 bases and V by 2 bases; bases with no gene match: 7. CDR3 length: 14 amino acids. Germline values: CDR1 LGHDT, CDR2 YNNKEL (reference sequence). The CDR3 loop reads CASSQTGQGGGYTF. CDR3 coding DNA: TGTGCCAGCAGCCAAACCGGACAGGGCGGCGGCTACACCTTC.

This chain uses TRBV7-2 with TRBJ1-3, with D perhaps matching TRBD1 (6 bases). This CDR3 contains 15 residues. V lost 5 bases and J lost 3, with 14 bases in between. Germline V gene sequence: CDR1 SGHTA, CDR2 FQGNSA. The CDR3 nucleotides are TGTGCCAGCAGCGTGGGGACAAGTTTTGGAAACACCATATATTTT. It yields the protein CASSVGTSFGNTIYF.

A single count supports this clone. The chain joins TRBV11-2 to TRBJ2-1, with 11 bases fitting TRBD2. Germline trimming cut 1 base from V and 4 bases from J; bases unmatched to any gene: 3. The CDR3 sequence is 16 residues long. Germline CDR1 is SGHAT and CDR2 is FQNNGV. The DNA of the CDR3 is TGTGCCAGCAGCTTAGGGGGACTAGCGGAATACAATGAGCAGTTCTTC. This translates into CASSLGGLAEYNEQFF.

The chain has TRBV6-5 and TRBJ1-2; unclear D gene. The germline gives CDR1 MNHEY, CDR2 SVGAGI. Trimming removed 6 bases from V and 0 bases from J, with 8 bases in between. The CDR3 is 13 amino acids. This CDR3 is CASRPDSNYGYTF. CDR3 DNA: TGTGCCAGCAGGCCAGACTCTAACTATGGCTACACCTTC.